These 21 T cell receptor beta chains share one sample of origin, sequenced in a study of T cell changes during pregnancy in multiple sclerosis (dated by TCRdb to about 2019). Libraries were built with the immunoSEQ multiplex PCR assay. TCRdb took this table from immuneACCESS and kept in-frame rearrangements with V and J called. Such tables lack part of the clones; where checked against another copy, unresolved V genes explain under half of the gap, and the rest is unexplained. Across this sample there are 40,000 to 60,000 clones, with 85% to 95% seen only once. The leading ten clones occupy about 5.5% of the sample. This specimen was CD8+ T cells from peripheral blood mononuclear cells, taken before pregnancy. Receptors were obtained from a female donor with multiple sclerosis, enrolled in a pregnancy study.

The J gene is TRBJ2-7, the V gene TRBV7-2; D is possibly TRBD1 (6 bases). CDR1 and CDR2 from the germline V gene are SGHTA and FQGNSA. This CDR3 is built from 14 residues. V gave up 3 bases and J gave up 2 bases, with 11 bases separating them. This CDR3 reads CASSFAGDTYEQYF. CDR3 in DNA: TGTGCCAGCAGCTTCGCAGGGGACACCTACGAGCAGTACTTC.

The CDR3 is CASSLFGRIRTSGRARKYEQYF. The DNA of the CDR3 is TGTGCCAGCAGTTTATTCGGCAGGATCCGGACTAGCGGGAGGGCCAGGAAGTACGAGCAGTACTTC. The V and J genes are TRBV28 and TRBJ2-7, with 15 bases identical to TRBD2. The CDR3 is 22 amino acids. V gave up 1 base and J gave up 4 bases; unmatched junction bases: 20. CDR1 and CDR2 (germline): MDHEN, SYDVKM.

The V and J genes are TRBV27 and TRBJ2-6, with D hard to call. Germline V CDR1 and CDR2: MNHEY, SMNVEV (reference sequence). The CDR3 is 18 amino acids. The V end was cut by 4 bases, the J end by 1 base, with 17 bases between. The CDR3 DNA reads as TGTGCCAGCAGTTCCCCCGGGTTACTCGGGTCTGGGGCCAACGTCCTGACTTTC. This gives the protein CASSSPGLLGSGANVLTF.

The rearrangement joins TRBV15 to TRBJ2-7; D possibly corresponds to TRBD1 (6 bases). Trimming pared 1 base from V and 3 bases from J, leaving 13 bases between. The CDR3 consists of 15 residues. The germline gives CDR1 LNHNV, CDR2 YYDKDF (reference sequence). CDR3 protein: CATSRVSTGYYEQYF. The CDR3 nucleotides are TGTGCCACCAGCAGAGTCTCGACAGGCTACTACGAGCAGTACTTC.

V and J are TRBV11-3 and TRBJ2-1; weak D call: TRBD2 (6 bases). Germline CDR1 reads SGHNT; CDR2 reads YENEEA. V lost 5 bases and J lost 5, with 19 bases in between. This CDR3 has 16 residues. CDR3: CASSRGAWRGDNEQFF. As DNA, the CDR3 is TGTGCCAGCAGCCGAGGGGCCTGGCGGGGAGACAATGAGCAGTTCTTC.

The rearrangement links TRBV7-7 to TRBJ2-5, with 9 bases matching TRBD2. V trimming: 5 bases; J trimming: 5 bases; junction bases outside the gene matches: 12. The V gene's germline CDR1 is SSHAT and CDR2 FNYEAQ (reference sequence). CDR3 length: 16 residues. As DNA, the CDR3 is TGTGCCAGCAGCGATGAAGGTAGCGGGAGTGCCGAGACCCAGTACTTC. It is translated as CASSDEGSGSAETQYF.

This rearrangement joins TRBV20-1 to TRBJ1-2; D is unclear. The CDR3 has 11 amino acids. Germline lookup yields CDR1 DFQATT and CDR2 SNEGSKA (reference sequence). CDR3 sequence (DNA): TGCAGCTCCCGCGCCCTCCTGGGCTACACCTTC. As protein: CSSRALLGYTF.

The chain uses TRBV7-6 and TRBJ1-2, with D hard to call. Germline CDR1 is SGHVS and CDR2 is FNYEAQ. Between the trimmed V and J ends, which lost 1 base and 1 base, there was a span of 13 bases. CDR3 size: 16 residues. The CDR3 spells CASSLDPRALNYGYTF. In DNA, the CDR3 is TGTGCCAGCAGCTTAGACCCGCGGGCCCTTAACTATGGCTACACCTTC.

CDR3 protein: CASSWADNYGYTF. As DNA, the CDR3 is TGTGCCAGCAGCTGGGCCGACAACTATGGCTACACCTTC. The V call is TRBV5-6, the J call TRBJ1-2; no definite D call. Per germline, CDR1 SGHDT and CDR2 YYEEEE. CDR3 length: 13 amino acids. Trimming took 3 bases from V and 2 from J, leaving 8 bases between them.

The CDR3 region has the DNA TGCGCCAGCAGCCTGGGGACAAACTATGGCTACACCTTC. Protein: CASSLGTNYGYTF. The J gene is TRBJ1-2, the V gene TRBV5-1; tentatively, D is TRBD1 (6 bases). Trimming took off 4 bases at V and 2 bases at J, with 9 bases between the two ends. CDR3 length: 13 amino acids. CDR1 SGHRS and CDR2 YFSETQ come from the germline V gene.

This chain links TRBV4-1 with TRBJ2-1, with D possibly matching TRBD2 (6 bases). This CDR3 is built from 15 residues. The germline V and J ends were trimmed by 0 bases and 3 bases, with 9 bases remaining between them. CDR1 and CDR2 (germline): MGHRA, YSYEKL. The chain's CDR3 is CASSQDGSDYNEQFF. The CDR3 DNA is TGCGCCAGCAGCCAAGACGGGAGCGACTACAATGAGCAGTTCTTC.

The chain joins TRBV2 to TRBJ1-1; unclear D gene. Germline V gene data show CDR1 as SNHLY and CDR2 as FYNNEI. The CDR3 totals 10 residues. The V and J ends lost 8 bases and 7 bases respectively, with 8 bases between them. The CDR3 loop reads CASRGFEAFF. The CDR3 coding sequence is TGTGCCAGCCGGGGATTTGAAGCTTTCTTT.

This clone was seen just once. The V call is TRBV5-6, the J call TRBJ1-1, with TRBD1 matching 9 bases. CDR1 is SGHDT, CDR2 YYEEEE, per germline. This CDR3 is 17 amino acids long. The trim removed 0 bases at V and 1 base at J, leaving 7 bases unmatched. The chain's CDR3 is CASSLGLYRGQNTEAFF. In nucleotides, the CDR3 is TGTGCCAGCAGCTTGGGCTTATACAGGGGGCAGAACACTGAAGCTTTCTTT.

The chain joins TRBV21-1 to TRBJ2-6; the table's D call, TRBD1, was not checked against the DNA. TRBV21-1 is termed a pseudogene. The CDR3 loop spans 20 amino acids. The CDR3 DNA follows: TGTGCCAGCAGCAACCATAGTGAGGGGGAACTGGCGGCCGGGGCCAACGTCCTGACTTTC. Protein product: CASSNHSEGELAAGANVLTF.

The V call is TRBV5-6, the J call TRBJ2-7; D unresolved. Trimming removed 0 bases from V and 4 bases from J, with 8 bases in between. Germline CDR1 is SGHDT and CDR2 is YYEEEE. The length of the CDR3 is 13 residues. CDR3 in DNA: TGTGCCAGCAGCTTGGGAGCTAATTACGAGCAGTACTTC. This encodes CASSLGANYEQYF.

The chain is built from TRBV7-2 and TRBJ1-3; 8 positions agree with TRBD1. J gave up 4 bases and V 1 base, and 6 bases lay outside the gene matches. The CDR3 totals 16 residues. The V gene's germline CDR1 is SGHTA and CDR2 FQGNSA. The CDR3 DNA sequence: TGTGCCAGCAGCTTAGACCCAGGGGGCCGGGGAAACACCATATATTTT. It specifies CASSLDPGGRGNTIYF.

V is TRBV29-1 and J is TRBJ2-7, with 8 bases lining up with TRBD1. The V and J ends lost 4 bases and 2 bases, in that order; junction bases with no gene match: 4. The CDR3 is 13 residues long. Per germline, CDR1 SQVTM and CDR2 ANQGSEA. CDR3 sequence (DNA): TGCAGCGTTGTATGGGACAGGCCCTACGAGCAGTACTTC. Protein sequence: CSVVWDRPYEQYF.

A few counts support this clone. The chain carries TRBV27 and TRBJ1-5; possibly TRBD1 for D (5 bases). V was clipped by 2 bases and J by 7 bases, with 15 bases between them. The CDR3 runs to 15 residues. The V gene's germline CDR1 is MNHEY and CDR2 SMNVEV (reference sequence). CDR3 bases: TGTGCCAGCAGTTTAGGGGCAGGGAAAACACAGCCCCAGCATTTT. Encoded protein: CASSLGAGKTQPQHF.

The chain joins TRBV11-3 to TRBJ2-2; D is perhaps TRBD2 (5 bases). V was pared by 5 bases and J by 7 bases, with 11 bases between. The CDR3 is made up of 13 amino acids. CDR1 SGHNT and CDR2 YENEEA come from the germline V gene. CDR3: CASSPLLGGELFF. DNA of the CDR3: TGTGCCAGCAGCCCACTACTAGGCGGGGAGCTGTTTTTT.

The chain combines TRBV27 with TRBJ1-1, with 9 nucleotides matching TRBD1. V gave up 2 bases and J gave up 1 base; unmatched junction bases: 11. CDR1 is MNHEY and CDR2 is SMNVEV in the germline V gene (reference sequence). This CDR3 is 18 amino acids long. CDR3 amino acids: CASSLAVPGQGANTEAFF. The CDR3 nucleotides are TGTGCCAGCAGTTTAGCCGTCCCGGGACAGGGAGCGAACACTGAAGCTTTCTTT.

The genes are TRBV29-1 and TRBJ1-2; perhaps TRBD1 as D (6 bases). This CDR3 spans 13 amino acids. Germline CDR1 SQVTM, CDR2 ANQGSEA. Deletions cut 0 bases from V and 4 bases from J, with 9 bases between. DNA of the CDR3: TGCAGCGTTGAAGATCCAGGGGTCTATGGCTACACCTTC. Translated, it gives CSVEDPGVYGYTF.